A single sample is the source of the 13 T cell receptor beta chains below, sequenced in a study of shared clonotypes between healthy human individuals. Method: immunoSEQ multiplex PCR; TCRdb's copy keeps in-frame clones and lacks some. The data contain about half a million clones, more than 65% of them singletons. Sequencing was performed on PBMCs. These receptors were obtained from a woman aged 40-49 years in good health. Some clones in this sample may be carry-over from other donors' samples.

There are a few counts of this clone. The V and J genes are TRBV5-1 and TRBJ2-1, with 11 bases that match TRBD2. J lost 4 bases, V lost 5 bases, and 5 bases had no gene match. Germline CDR1 reads SGHRS; CDR2 reads YFSETQ. This CDR3 contains 15 residues. CDR3: CASSQTSGEYNEQFF. CDR3 coding DNA: TGCGCCAGCAGTCAGACTAGCGGGGAATACAATGAGCAGTTCTTC.

The chain uses TRBV11-2 and TRBJ1-2; possibly TRBD1 for D (6 bases). V was shortened by 5 bases and J by 6 bases, with 16 bases between the two germline ends. The CDR3 consists of 14 residues. Germline CDR1 reads SGHAT; CDR2 reads FQNNGV. CDR3 region: CASSLWQGRDGYTF. DNA for the CDR3: TGTGCCAGCAGCCTTTGGCAGGGGCGGGATGGCTACACCTTC.

This clone was picked up one time. The V and J genes are TRBV19 and TRBJ1-2, with 9 bases identical to TRBD1. Per germline, CDR1 LNHDA and CDR2 SQIVND (reference sequence). The CDR3 covers 14 residues. V lost 7 bases to trimming and J lost 6 bases; unmatched junction nucleotides: 9. Written as DNA, the CDR3 is TGTGCCAGTACCACCTTGCGACAGGGGGATGGCTACACCTTC. Its protein product is CASTTLRQGDGYTF.

The gene calls are TRBV18 and TRBJ1-2, with D perhaps TRBD1 (6 bases). With 3 bases removed from V and 3 bases from J, the gap between germline ends came to 11 bases. CDR1 and CDR2 from the germline V gene are KGHSH and LQKENI. This CDR3 has 14 residues. CDR3 nucleotide sequence: TGTGCCAGCTCACCGAACAGGGCCGACTATGGCTACACCTTC. Amino acid sequence: CASSPNRADYGYTF.

To note about this clone: The CDR3 carries no conserved terminal phenylalanine or tryptophan, so it likely arises from a read error. The chain has TRBV10-3 and TRBJ2-7, with 7 bases that match TRBD2. V dropped 5 bases and J dropped 1; count of bases not matched to a gene: 2. Germline V gene data show CDR1 as ENHRY and CDR2 as SYGVKD. The CDR3 sequence is 13 residues long. CDR3 in amino acids: CAISPSGSYEQYL. CDR3 coding DNA: TGTGCCATCAGTCCTAGCGGATCCTACGAGCAGTACCTC.

The chain employs TRBV6-4 and TRBJ1-2, with TRBD1 matching over 11 bases. This CDR3 is built from 15 residues. Losses at the gene ends were 6 bases for V and 4 bases for J; bases not matched to a gene: 7. Germline CDR1 is MRHNA and CDR2 is SNTAGT. The CDR3 sequence is CASSDTGTGGYGYTF. The CDR3 region has the DNA TGTGCCAGCAGCGACACCGGGACAGGGGGCTATGGCTACACCTTC.

There are a few counts of this clone. V is TRBV9 and J is TRBJ1-1, with a tentative D call TRBD1 (6 bases). V was trimmed by 0 bases and J by 3 bases, leaving 9 bases between them. Germline V gene sequence: CDR1 SGDLS, CDR2 YYNGEE. The CDR3 is 14 residues long. CDR3 amino acids: CASSVAQGDTEAFF. The CDR3 bases are TGTGCCAGCAGCGTAGCACAGGGTGACACTGAAGCTTTCTTT.

The table lists this clone with a few counts. The chain employs TRBV7-2 and TRBJ2-1; 9 bases agree with TRBD2. CDR1 and CDR2 from the germline V gene are SGHTA and FQGNSA. The ends lost 0 bases at V and 8 bases at J; junction bases unmatched: 5. The CDR3 totals 15 residues. The CDR3 sequence is CASSLALGTSYEQFF. In DNA, the CDR3 is TGTGCCAGCAGCTTAGCGCTTGGGACTAGCTATGAGCAGTTCTTC.

The chain has TRBV18 and TRBJ2-1, with D tentatively TRBD2 (5 bases). This CDR3 region has 15 residues. The V gene's germline CDR1 is KGHSH and CDR2 LQKENI. With 5 bases removed from V and 6 bases from J, the gap between germline ends came to 17 bases. CDR3 sequence: CASSDRASGSNEQFF. The DNA of the CDR3 is TGTGCCAGCTCAGACCGCGCGTCGGGATCCAATGAGCAGTTCTTC.

The CDR3 here is CASIDWTERSYEQYF. In DNA, the CDR3 is TGTGCCAGCATTGACTGGACTGAACGCTCCTACGAGCAGTACTTC. The chain has TRBV2 and TRBJ2-7, with D maybe TRBD2 (5 bases). The CDR3 runs 15 residues. Germline V gene data show CDR1 as SNHLY and CDR2 as FYNNEI. V was trimmed by 7 bases and J by 0 bases, leaving 16 bases between them.

The V gene is TRBV13, the J gene TRBJ2-1; possible D gene TRBD2, 6 bases. Germline V gives CDR1 PRHDT, CDR2 FYEKMQ (reference sequence). The V end lost 5 bases, the J end lost 2 bases, and 16 bases lay between the germline ends. The CDR3 runs 16 residues. CDR3 nucleotide sequence: TGTGCCAGCAGCCCTCCCTCGGGAGTGGCCTACAATGAGCAGTTCTTC. Protein sequence: CASSPPSGVAYNEQFF.

The CDR3, as DNA: TGTGCCAGCAGTTACTCCGTGACACTCTACCCGGGGGAGCTGTTTTTT. Translated, it gives CASSYSVTLYPGELFF. The V and J genes are TRBV6-5 and TRBJ2-2; no clear D. Between the trimmed V and J ends, which lost 0 bases and 8 bases, there was a span of 16 bases. The germline V gene has CDR1 MNHEY and CDR2 SVGAGI. CDR3 size: 16 residues.

This clone has a single count. The V gene is TRBV5-1, the J gene TRBJ2-2, with D possibly being TRBD1 or TRBD2 (6 bases each). V was cut by 3 bases and J by 4 bases, with 13 bases left in between. This CDR3 is 15 amino acids long. Germline loops: CDR1 SGHRS, CDR2 YFSETQ. The CDR3 spells CASSSGAETTGELFF. CDR3 sequence (DNA): TGCGCCAGCAGCTCGGGGGCTGAAACCACCGGGGAGCTGTTTTTT.